A selection of T cell receptor beta chains follows, all from one sample in a study of cytomegalovirus exposure and HLA in healthy donors. Method: immunoSEQ multiplex PCR; TCRdb's copy keeps in-frame clones and lacks some. The table lists around 200,000 clones, approximately 80% of them singletons. Sequenced sample: PBMCs. The receptors stem from a woman in her forties or fifties in good health and CMV-seropositive. CDR3s include the opening cysteine and the closing phenylalanine or tryptophan. A D gene is named only where the DNA matches it firmly. Clone size, where shown, is once, few, many, or a class for clones that have expanded.

D: NA
V: TRBV6-5
J: TRBJ2-1
size: NA
CDR3: CASNRRRGGNEQFF
DNA: TGTGCCAGCAATCGCAGGCGGGGAGGCAATGAGCAGTTCTTC

D: NA
V: TRBV7-9
J: TRBJ2-5
size: NA
CDR3: CSSSPEAILETQYF
DNA: TGTTCCAGCAGCCCAGAGGCGATCTTAGAGACCCAGTACTTC

D: NA
V: TRBV6-5
J: TRBJ2-2
size: once
CDR3: CASSYYDTTGELFF
DNA: TGTGCCAGCAGTTACTACGACACTACCGGGGAGCTGTTTTTT

D: TRBD2
V: TRBV6-6
J: TRBJ2-7
size: NA
CDR3: CASRRGAGDYEQYF
DNA: TGTGCCTCCCGGCGGGGGGCGGGGGACTACGAGCAGTACTTC

D: NA
V: TRBV9
J: TRBJ1-6
size: NA
CDR3: CASSASRDIRNSPLHF
DNA: TGTGCCAGCAGCGCAAGCAGGGACATCAGAAATTCACCCCTCCACTTT

D: NA
V: TRBV6-6
J: TRBJ1-2
size: NA
CDR3: CASSQEGFYGYTF
DNA: TGTGCCAGCAGCCAGGAGGGTTTCTATGGCTACACCTTC

D: NA
V: TRBV6-6
J: TRBJ2-3
size: once
CDR3: CASSYPTYTDTQYF
DNA: TGTGCCAGCAGTTACCCAACATACACAGATACGCAGTATTTT

D: NA
V: TRBV12-5
J: TRBJ2-3
size: NA
CDR3: CASGLGRKGGTSTDTQYF
DNA: TGTGCTAGTGGTTTGGGCAGGAAGGGCGGGACTAGCACAGATACGCAGTATTTT

D: NA
V: TRBV19
J: TRBJ1-6
size: once
CDR3: CATRVGNSPLHF
DNA: TGCGCTACGAGGGTCGGGAATTCACCCCTCCACTTT

D: NA
V: TRBV7-2
J: TRBJ1-2
size: NA
CDR3: CASSLQGSTNYGYTF
DNA: TGTGCCAGCAGCTTACAGGGCAGCACTAACTATGGCTACACCTTC

D: NA
V: TRBV9
J: TRBJ2-6
size: NA
CDR3: CASSAEVGRLSGANVLTF
DNA: TGTGCCAGCAGCGCGGAGGTAGGGCGGCTCTCTGGGGCCAACGTCCTGACTTTC

D: TRBD1
V: TRBV7-3
J: TRBJ1-1
size: NA
CDR3: CASRTDRSTDPFF
DNA: TGTGCCAGCAGAACGGACAGGTCCACCGATCCTTTCTTT

D: NA
V: TRBV23-1
J: TRBJ2-7
size: NA
CDR3: CASSPFTRRGPIEQYF
DNA: TGCGCCAGCAGCCCATTCACCAGGAGGGGGCCGATCGAGCAGTACTTC

D: NA
V: TRBV10-2
J: TRBJ1-1
size: few
CDR3: CASSESSTEAFF
DNA: TGCGCCAGCAGTGAGTCGTCAACTGAAGCTTTCTTT

D: TRBD2
V: TRBV18
J: TRBJ2-1
size: NA
CDR3: CASSWPGLGVVEQFF
DNA: TGTGCCAGCTCATGGCCGGGACTAGGGGTAGTGGAGCAGTTCTTC

D: NA
V: TRBV5-4
J: TRBJ1-5
size: once
CDR3: CASSLRGAGGNQPQHF
DNA: TGTGCCAGCAGCTTGCGGGGGGCGGGGGGCAATCAGCCCCAGCATTTT

D: TRBD2
V: TRBV7-9
J: TRBJ2-1
size: NA
CDR3: CASSPGQSLRGGNEQFF
DNA: TGTGCCAGCAGCCCGGGACAGAGCTTGCGGGGGGGCAATGAGCAGTTCTTC

D: TRBD2
V: TRBV4-1
J: TRBJ2-3
size: NA
CDR3: CASSQGLAGGTTQYF
DNA: TGCGCCAGCAGCCAAGGACTAGCGGGGGGTACAACGCAGTATTTT

D: NA
V: TRBV27
J: TRBJ1-1
size: NA
CDR3: CASGANTEAFF
DNA: TGTGCCAGCGGGGCGAACACTGAAGCTTTCTTT

D: NA
V: TRBV29-1
J: TRBJ1-5
size: NA
CDR3: CSVGGGAGQPQHF
DNA: TGCAGCGTGGGGGGAGGGGCTGGACAGCCCCAGCATTTT

D: NA
V: TRBV27
J: TRBJ2-2
size: NA
CDR3: CASRVDRFTGELFF
DNA: TGTGCCAGCAGAGTCGACAGGTTCACCGGGGAGCTGTTTTTT

D: TRBD1
V: TRBV14
J: TRBJ1-2
size: NA
CDR3: CASSFGQGDYGYTF
DNA: TGTGCCAGCAGCTTTGGACAGGGTGACTATGGCTACACCTTC

D: NA
V: TRBV29-1
J: TRBJ1-1
size: NA
CDR3: CSVGAGREAFF
DNA: TGCAGCGTTGGGGCGGGACGCGAAGCTTTCTTT

D: NA
V: TRBV9
J: TRBJ2-7
size: NA
CDR3: CASSPMGGGSYEQYF
DNA: TGTGCCAGCAGCCCTATGGGAGGAGGCTCCTACGAGCAGTACTTC

D: NA
V: TRBV21-1
J: TRBJ2-7
size: NA
CDR3: CASSKARLAGIPKVYEQYF
DNA: TGTGCCAGCAGCAAAGCGCGCCTAGCGGGGATCCCTAAGGTCTACGAGCAGTACTTC

D: NA
V: TRBV30
J: TRBJ1-3
size: once
CDR3: CAWSAPQRSGNTIYF
DNA: TGTGCCTGGAGTGCCCCCCAGCGCTCTGGAAACACCATATATTTT

D: NA
V: TRBV29-1
J: TRBJ2-4
size: NA
CDR3: CSVVDRRGKNIQYF
DNA: TGCAGCGTTGTCGACCGAAGAGGGAAAAACATTCAGTACTTC